These T cell receptor beta chains were read from a single sample in a study of graft-versus-host responses after intestinal transplantation. These receptors lack a known antigen. Sequencing was performed with immunoSEQ multiplex PCR; in TCRdb, only in-frame clones are kept and a portion is missing. This sample carries over 45,000 clones, about 89% of them seen once, and the ten largest clones take under 0.65%. Specimen: unstimulated CD4+ T cells sorted from spleen or lymph node cells, collected before transplant. These receptors were obtained from a human donor who was the organ donor for an intestinal transplant. The CDR3 runs from the conserved cysteine through the conserved F or W. The D gene is left open where the match is weak.

V gene	J gene	D gene	CDR3 protein	CDR3 DNA
TRBV6-5	TRBJ2-5	.	CASGRMGLYQETQYF	TGTGCCAGCGGCAGGATGGGTCTGTACCAAGAGACCCAGTACTTC
TRBV5-4	TRBJ2-7	.	CASSPPRSYEQYF	TGTGCCAGCAGCCCCCCTAGATCCTACGAGCAGTACTTC
TRBV4-3	TRBJ2-5	.	CASSQEGRGTQYF	TGCGCCAGCAGCCAAGAGGGTAGAGGGACCCAGTACTTC
TRBV28	TRBJ2-3	TRBD2	CASSSITSGGTTDTQYF	TGTGCCAGCAGTTCAATAACTAGCGGAGGGACGACAGATACGCAGTATTTT
TRBV27	TRBJ1-1	TRBD1	CASSGTGYDTEAFF	TGTGCCAGCAGTGGGACAGGGTACGACACTGAAGCTTTCTTT
TRBV9	TRBJ2-2	TRBD2	CASSTWTSGRGELFF	TGTGCCAGCAGCACCTGGACTAGCGGGAGAGGGGAGCTGTTTTTT
TRBV7-2	TRBJ1-1	.	CASSVPGGRTEAFF	TGTGCCAGCAGCGTCCCGGGGGGGCGCACTGAAGCTTTCTTT
TRBV19	TRBJ1-1	.	CASSITANTEAFF	TGTGCCAGTAGTATTACTGCGAACACTGAAGCTTTCTTT
TRBV9	TRBJ2-7	.	CASSVTIRGEQYF	TGTGCCAGCAGCGTAACTATTCGTGGCGAGCAGTACTTC
TRBV28	TRBJ2-4	TRBD2	CASSSTGTSVSNIQYF	TGTGCCAGCAGTTCGACCGGGACTAGCGTGTCAAACATTCAGTACTTC
TRBV28	TRBJ1-5	.	CASSFGSGWQPQHF	TGTGCCAGCAGTTTCGGTTCGGGATGGCAGCCCCAGCATTTT
TRBV28	TRBJ1-2	.	CASRPDSNYGYTF	TGTGCCAGCAGGCCGGACTCTAACTATGGCTACACCTTC
TRBV28	TRBJ1-1	.	CASSSPDRQEAFF	TGTGCCAGCAGTTCCCCTGACAGGCAAGAAGCTTTCTTT